At least ten counts were recorded for the clone carrying this T cell receptor (beta chain). What it binds is not known. MiXCR, run by TCRdb on the reads, gives a single entry per CDR3 protein. Among about 140,000 distinct CDR3 sequences, under 8.5% were seen once, and the ten largest hold more than 15%. The data belong to a study of T cell repertoires in cytomegalovirus infection. Study context: Public TCR beta signature analysis indicated the presence of both CMV infection and matching HLA type. The study's findings and limits: The study found HLA-C-restricted CMV-specific TCR beta clonotypes dominating the ex vivo response.

The germline V gene has CDR1 SGHTA and CDR2 FQGNSA. This CDR3 spans 11 amino acids. The ends were cut back, 5 bases at V and 8 bases at J, with 9 bases in the middle. The chain carries TRBV7-2 and TRBJ1-2, with D possibly being TRBD1 (5 bases). Sequencing used PBMCs. The sequence came from a human donor in good health (CMV status not recorded). Some clones in this sample may be carry-over from other donors' samples. CDR3 bases: TGTGCCAGCAGCCCCGGACACGGCTACACCTTC. It yields the protein CASSPGHGYTF.